The rows below give T cell receptor beta chains drawn from one sample of a study of control samples from healthy donors and cancer patients. Sequenced by immunoSEQ multiplex PCR; TCRdb stores in-frame clones only, minus some. The sample has fewer than 130,000 clones, approximately 90% seen once; the top ten hold roughly 4%. Input material: PBMCs. Receptors were obtained from a woman between 55 and 75 years old with lung cancer. Each CDR3 is given with its conserved first and last residue. The order of the fields is D gene, V gene, clone size, J gene, CDR3 protein, CDR3 DNA. A D gene is named only where the DNA matches it firmly. Clone size appears in some rows only: once, few, many, or a class for an expanded clone.

d_gene: TRBD2; v_gene: TRBV3-1/TRBV3-2; abundance: .; j_gene: TRBJ2-3; CDR3aa: CASSQDLRGLAGSSTDTQYF; CDR3nt: TGTGCCAGCAGCCAAGATTTAAGGGGACTAGCGGGATCTAGCACAGATACGCAGTATTTT
d_gene: .; v_gene: TRBV6-5; abundance: once; j_gene: TRBJ1-6; CDR3aa: CASSRDTNNSPLHF; CDR3nt: TGTGCCAGCAGCCGGGACACAAATAATTCACCCCTCCACTTT
d_gene: TRBD2; v_gene: TRBV28; abundance: .; j_gene: TRBJ2-2; CDR3aa: CASIRASGRGTGELFF; CDR3nt: TGTGCCAGCATTCGAGCTAGCGGGAGAGGAACCGGGGAGCTGTTTTTT
d_gene: .; v_gene: TRBV3-1/TRBV3-2; abundance: .; j_gene: TRBJ2-2; CDR3aa: CASSREISQGSYGELFF; CDR3nt: TGTGCCAGCAGCAGGGAAATATCCCAGGGTTCGTACGGGGAGCTGTTTTTT
d_gene: TRBD2; v_gene: TRBV2; abundance: .; j_gene: TRBJ2-7; CDR3aa: CASSTSLIRLAGGPSYEQYF; CDR3nt: TGTGCCAGCAGTACCTCCCTGATAAGACTAGCGGGAGGGCCTTCCTACGAGCAGTACTTC
d_gene: .; v_gene: TRBV3-1/TRBV3-2; abundance: .; j_gene: TRBJ2-1; CDR3aa: CASSRAGEQFF; CDR3nt: TGTGCCAGCAGTCGGGCGGGTGAGCAGTTCTTC
d_gene: TRBD2; v_gene: TRBV4-3; abundance: .; j_gene: TRBJ2-5; CDR3aa: CASSQDLARAGGQETQYF; CDR3nt: TGCGCCAGCAGCCAAGATCTAGCGAGGGCGGGGGGCCAAGAGACCCAGTACTTC
d_gene: .; v_gene: TRBV7-2; abundance: .; j_gene: TRBJ1-1; CDR3aa: CASSPHGRPHEAFF; CDR3nt: TGTGCCAGCAGCCCACATGGACGTCCTCATGAAGCTTTCTTT
d_gene: .; v_gene: TRBV19; abundance: .; j_gene: TRBJ1-2; CDR3aa: CASSIVVPTGRSGDYGYTF; CDR3nt: TGTGCCAGTAGTATAGTTGTCCCAACCGGACGTAGCGGGGACTATGGCTACACCTTC
d_gene: .; v_gene: TRBV9; abundance: .; j_gene: TRBJ2-5; CDR3aa: CASSVAFRGETQYF; CDR3nt: TGTGCCAGCAGCGTAGCGTTTCGGGGGGAGACCCAGTACTTC
d_gene: TRBD1; v_gene: TRBV5-1; abundance: .; j_gene: TRBJ2-7; CDR3aa: CASSIQGPYEQYF; CDR3nt: TGCGCCAGCAGCATACAGGGGCCCTACGAGCAGTACTTC
d_gene: .; v_gene: TRBV6-1; abundance: .; j_gene: TRBJ2-3; CDR3aa: CASSEEWTERTDTQYF; CDR3nt: TGTGCCAGCAGTGAAGAGTGGACAGAACGCACAGATACGCAGTATTTT
d_gene: .; v_gene: TRBV14; abundance: .; j_gene: TRBJ2-7; CDR3aa: CASSQGRTASYEQYF; CDR3nt: TGTGCCAGCAGCCAAGGCCGGACAGCCTCCTACGAGCAGTACTTC
d_gene: .; v_gene: TRBV6-4; abundance: .; j_gene: TRBJ2-1; CDR3aa: CASSDSRLDGEQFF; CDR3nt: TGTGCCAGCAGTGACTCGCGGCTAGACGGTGAGCAGTTCTTC
d_gene: TRBD1; v_gene: TRBV4-3; abundance: .; j_gene: TRBJ1-2; CDR3aa: CASSQEQGAGGYTF; CDR3nt: TGCGCCAGCAGCCAAGAACAGGGGGCTGGCGGCTACACCTTC
d_gene: .; v_gene: TRBV2; abundance: once; j_gene: TRBJ2-7; CDR3aa: CASRPIAYEQYF; CDR3nt: TGTGCCAGCAGGCCTATAGCCTACGAGCAGTACTTC
d_gene: .; v_gene: TRBV7-2; abundance: .; j_gene: TRBJ2-4; CDR3aa: CASSLGQFAKNIQYF; CDR3nt: TGTGCCAGCAGCTTGGGGCAGTTTGCCAAAAACATTCAGTACTTC
d_gene: .; v_gene: TRBV7-6; abundance: .; j_gene: TRBJ2-5; CDR3aa: CASSLGWGPMVRAVQETQYF; CDR3nt: TGTGCCAGCAGCTTAGGTTGGGGGCCGATGGTAAGGGCTGTCCAAGAGACCCAGTACTTC
d_gene: .; v_gene: TRBV5-4; abundance: .; j_gene: TRBJ1-3; CDR3aa: CASSFASSGNTIYF; CDR3nt: TGTGCCAGCAGCTTTGCGAGCTCTGGAAACACCATATATTTT
d_gene: TRBD2; v_gene: TRBV18; abundance: .; j_gene: TRBJ2-1; CDR3aa: CASSPRLAEGDEQFF; CDR3nt: TGTGCCAGCTCACCACGACTAGCGGAGGGCGATGAGCAGTTCTTC
d_gene: .; v_gene: TRBV19; abundance: once; j_gene: TRBJ2-1; CDR3aa: CASSNDGGRFF; CDR3nt: TGTGCCAGTAGTAACGATGGGGGGAGGTTCTTC
d_gene: .; v_gene: TRBV11-2; abundance: .; j_gene: TRBJ2-5; CDR3aa: CASSLGAKVFLETQYF; CDR3nt: TGTGCCAGCAGCTTAGGGGCTAAAGTCTTCTTGGAGACCCAGTACTTC
d_gene: TRBD1; v_gene: TRBV28; abundance: .; j_gene: TRBJ1-1; CDR3aa: CASSFRDRGAEAFF; CDR3nt: TGTGCCAGCAGTTTCCGGGACAGAGGGGCTGAAGCTTTCTTT
d_gene: .; v_gene: TRBV5-4; abundance: .; j_gene: TRBJ2-3; CDR3aa: CASSPRRGGTSTDTQYF; CDR3nt: TGTGCCAGCAGCCCCCGGAGGGGGGGCACCTCCACAGATACGCAGTATTTT
d_gene: .; v_gene: TRBV3-1/TRBV3-2; abundance: .; j_gene: TRBJ2-7; CDR3aa: CASSQSPYEQYF; CDR3nt: TGTGCCAGCAGCCAAAGCCCCTACGAGCAGTACTTC
d_gene: .; v_gene: TRBV7-9; abundance: .; j_gene: TRBJ2-1; CDR3aa: CASSVSTRLKSSYNEQFF; CDR3nt: TGTGCCAGCAGTGTATCGACTCGCCTTAAATCCTCCTACAATGAGCAGTTCTTC
d_gene: TRBD1; v_gene: TRBV7-9; abundance: .; j_gene: TRBJ1-1; CDR3aa: CASSLEGQTEAFF; CDR3nt: TGTGCCAGCAGCTTGGAGGGACAGACTGAAGCTTTCTTT
d_gene: .; v_gene: TRBV7-9; abundance: .; j_gene: TRBJ1-1; CDR3aa: CASSLEGGTEAFF; CDR3nt: TGTGCCAGCAGCTTAGAAGGAGGCACTGAAGCTTTCTTT
d_gene: .; v_gene: TRBV5-5; abundance: .; j_gene: TRBJ1-1; CDR3aa: CASSLYGQQRGEAFF; CDR3nt: TGTGCCAGCAGCCTATACGGACAGCAAAGAGGGGAAGCTTTCTTT
d_gene: TRBD2; v_gene: TRBV5-1; abundance: .; j_gene: TRBJ2-1; CDR3aa: CASSLAGTSGNEQFF; CDR3nt: TGCGCCAGCAGCTTGGCAGGGACTAGCGGCAATGAGCAGTTCTTC
d_gene: .; v_gene: TRBV12-3/TRBV12-4; abundance: once; j_gene: TRBJ1-4; CDR3aa: CASSPIGDEKLFF; CDR3nt: TGTGCCAGCAGTCCGATCGGGGATGAAAAACTGTTTTTT
d_gene: .; v_gene: TRBV3-1/TRBV3-2; abundance: .; j_gene: TRBJ1-1; CDR3aa: CASSQDRGTEAFF; CDR3nt: TGTGCCAGCAGCCAAGATAGGGGCACTGAAGCTTTCTTT
d_gene: TRBD1; v_gene: TRBV28; abundance: .; j_gene: TRBJ1-2; CDR3aa: CASSKPDRGGGYTF; CDR3nt: TGTGCCAGCAGTAAACCGGACAGGGGTGGGGGCTACACCTTC
d_gene: .; v_gene: TRBV7-6; abundance: once; j_gene: TRBJ1-3; CDR3aa: CASSSGARTGNTIYF; CDR3nt: TGTGCCAGCAGCTCAGGGGCTCGAACGGGAAACACCATATATTTT
d_gene: TRBD1; v_gene: TRBV5-1; abundance: .; j_gene: TRBJ2-4; CDR3aa: CASSPRQGSGIQYF; CDR3nt: TGCGCCAGCAGCCCAAGACAGGGTTCGGGCATTCAGTACTTC
d_gene: .; v_gene: TRBV10-1; abundance: .; j_gene: TRBJ1-3; CDR3aa: CASRAGFSGNTIYF; CDR3nt: TGCGCCAGCAGGGCTGGTTTCTCTGGAAACACCATATATTTT
d_gene: .; v_gene: TRBV7-9; abundance: .; j_gene: TRBJ1-4; CDR3aa: CASSLRQDTTNEKLFF; CDR3nt: TGTGCCAGCAGCCTGAGGCAAGACACAACTAATGAAAAACTGTTTTTT
d_gene: .; v_gene: TRBV6-5; abundance: .; j_gene: TRBJ1-2; CDR3aa: CASSFTGGDGYTF; CDR3nt: TGTGCCAGCAGTTTTACAGGAGGAGATGGCTACACCTTC
d_gene: .; v_gene: TRBV19; abundance: .; j_gene: TRBJ2-3; CDR3aa: CASSYLASFDTQYF; CDR3nt: TGTGCCAGTAGTTATCTGGCTAGCTTCGATACGCAGTATTTT
d_gene: .; v_gene: TRBV18; abundance: .; j_gene: TRBJ2-2; CDR3aa: CASSPPGLNTGELFF; CDR3nt: TGTGCCAGCTCACCACCCGGGCTGAACACCGGGGAGCTGTTTTTT
d_gene: TRBD2; v_gene: TRBV19; abundance: .; j_gene: TRBJ2-7; CDR3aa: CASSNSGTYEQYF; CDR3nt: TGTGCCAGTAGTAACAGCGGGACCTACGAGCAGTACTTC
d_gene: TRBD1; v_gene: TRBV9; abundance: once; j_gene: TRBJ2-7; CDR3aa: CASSSDRGGLEQYF; CDR3nt: TGTGCCAGCAGCTCTGACAGGGGGGGACTGGAGCAGTACTTC
d_gene: TRBD1; v_gene: TRBV5-4; abundance: .; j_gene: TRBJ2-1; CDR3aa: CASSLAGTAKYNEQFF; CDR3nt: TGTGCCAGCAGCTTGGCTGGGACAGCTAAATACAATGAGCAGTTCTTC
d_gene: TRBD1; v_gene: TRBV5-1; abundance: .; j_gene: TRBJ2-5; CDR3aa: CASSRTGPQETQYF; CDR3nt: TGCGCCAGCAGCCGGACAGGGCCGCAAGAGACCCAGTACTTC
d_gene: .; v_gene: TRBV18; abundance: .; j_gene: TRBJ1-3; CDR3aa: CASSPDKNTIYF; CDR3nt: TGTGCCAGCTCACCTGACAAAAACACCATATATTTT
d_gene: TRBD1; v_gene: TRBV2; abundance: .; j_gene: TRBJ1-1; CDR3aa: CASRLTGDAFF; CDR3nt: TGTGCCAGCAGGCTTACAGGGGACGCTTTCTTT
d_gene: .; v_gene: TRBV29-1; abundance: .; j_gene: TRBJ2-3; CDR3aa: CSARKGSTDTQYF; CDR3nt: TGCAGCGCCCGGAAGGGTTCCACAGATACGCAGTATTTT
d_gene: TRBD2; v_gene: TRBV19; abundance: .; j_gene: TRBJ2-7; CDR3aa: CASSKRLAGEYRQYF; CDR3nt: TGTGCCAGTAGTAAAAGACTAGCGGGAGAGTATAGGCAGTACTTC